A single sample gave rise to the 20 T cell receptor beta chains below, sequenced in a study of T cell responses to AZD1222 COVID-19 vaccine. TCRdb keeps only in-frame clones here, not all; method: immunoSEQ multiplex PCR. The sample carries approximately 150,000 clones, about 93% recorded once. The sample in question was peripheral blood, obtained on day 0 of AZD1222 vaccination. The receptors derive from an adult in good health.

The V gene is TRBV3-1 (or the pseudogene TRBV3-2), the J gene TRBJ1-2, with unresolved D. This CDR3 has 12 residues. The V gene lost 1 base and the J gene lost 8 bases, with 8 bases spanning the gap. CDR1 is LGHDT, CDR2 YNNKEL, per germline (reference sequence). In DNA, the CDR3 is TGTGCCAGCAGCCAAGGAAGGGAGGGCTACACCTTC. Translation gives CASSQGREGYTF.

Here the CDR3 reads CASSFMGTDTQYF. For the CDR3, the DNA is TGTGCCAGCAGTTTTATGGGCACAGATACGCAGTATTTT. The chain has TRBV12-3 or TRBV12-4 and TRBJ2-3; D uncertain. The CDR3 sequence is 13 residues long. V was trimmed by 3 bases and J by 1 base, leaving 5 bases between them.

Worth noting for this clone: At one of its ends the junction is not consistent with the germline gene, which may arise from a read error. The V and J genes are TRBV7-2 and TRBJ2-1; 11 bases are shared with TRBD2. The CDR3 totals 14 residues. The germline gives CDR1 SGHTA, CDR2 FQGNSA. In DNA form, the CDR3 reads TGTGCCAGCAGCGTAGCGGGGGGGCGGAGTGAGCAGTTCTTC. Encoded protein: CASSVAGGRSEQFF.

For the CDR3, the DNA is TGCGCCAGCCATCCCGTGGGGGGGGACACTGAAGCTTTCTTT. This sequence encodes CASHPVGGDTEAFF. The V call is TRBV5-1, the J call TRBJ1-1; a weak D match, TRBD1 (5 bases). V was shortened by 7 bases and J by 3 bases, with 16 bases between the two germline ends. Germline V gene lookup returns CDR1 SGHRS and CDR2 YFSETQ. The CDR3 spans 14 residues.

The chain couples TRBV5-1 to TRBJ1-2; D call uncertain. From germline, CDR1 is SGHRS and CDR2 YFSETQ. The ends were cut back, 1 base at V and 0 bases at J, with 7 bases in the middle. The CDR3 covers 14 residues. CDR3 sequence: CASSLKGPNYGYTF. CDR3 DNA: TGCGCCAGCAGCTTGAAGGGCCCTAACTATGGCTACACCTTC.

Sample share makes this clone medium-sized (0.01 to 0.1%). J is TRBJ1-5 and V is TRBV19, with 8 positions matching TRBD1. V lost 8 bases, J lost 4 bases, and 4 bases stayed unmatched. This CDR3 is built from 13 residues. Per the germline V gene, CDR1 is LNHDA and CDR2 is SQIVND (reference sequence). CDR3 loop: CASGQGFNQPQHF. CDR3 bases: TGTGCCAGTGGACAGGGTTTTAATCAGCCCCAGCATTTT. Combining the CDR3 with reference TRBV19 and TRBJ1-5 gives the whole variable domain DGGITQSPKYLFRKEGQNVTLSCEQNLNHDAMYWYRQDPGQGLRLIYYSQIVNDFQKGDIAEGYSVSREKKESFPLTVTSAQKNPTAFYLCASGQGFNQPQHFGDGTRLSIL.

This chain links TRBV19 with TRBJ1-1; a weak D match, TRBD1 (6 bases). CDR3 length equals 15 residues. Trimming stripped 4 bases from V and 3 bases from J, with 15 bases between. Germline CDR1 is LNHDA and CDR2 is SQIVND (reference sequence). CDR3 in DNA: TGTGCCAGTAGTACTGGGGGCCGAAAGGACACTGAAGCTTTCTTT. Translated, it gives CASSTGGRKDTEAFF.

This chain connects TRBV3-1 (or the pseudogene TRBV3-2) to TRBJ2-7; D remains unclear. Germline CDR1 and CDR2: LGHDT and YNNKEL (reference sequence). CDR3 length: 11 residues. The V end lost 5 bases, the J end lost 3 bases, and 5 bases lay between the germline ends. CDR3 nucleotides: TGTGCCAGCAGCGACCGCTACGAGCAGTACTTC. Encoded protein: CASSDRYEQYF.

This sequence joins TRBV19 and TRBJ2-1, with D possibly being TRBD2 (6 bases). This CDR3 is 16 amino acids long. CDR1 is LNHDA and CDR2 is SQIVND in the germline V gene (reference sequence). V was cut by 5 bases and J by 1 base, with 15 bases left in between. CDR3 sequence reads: CASSPRGGASYNEQFF. CDR3 DNA: TGTGCCAGTAGTCCCCGGGGAGGCGCGTCCTACAATGAGCAGTTCTTC. Variable domain in full (rest from reference TRBV19 and TRBJ2-1): DGGITQSPKYLFRKEGQNVTLSCEQNLNHDAMYWYRQDPGQGLRLIYYSQIVNDFQKGDIAEGYSVSREKKESFPLTVTSAQKNPTAFYLCASSPRGGASYNEQFFGPGTRLTVL.

The chain joins TRBV29-1 to TRBJ1-5, with TRBD1 matching 7 bases. CDR1 SQVTM and CDR2 ANQGSEA come from the germline V gene. The length of the CDR3 is 12 residues. Trimming took 6 bases from V and 1 from J; bases not matched to a gene: 0. CDR3: CSVQGSNQPQHF. DNA for the CDR3: TGCAGCGTACAGGGGAGCAATCAGCCCCAGCATTTT.

The chain couples TRBV24-1 to TRBJ2-3; 13 nucleotides line up with TRBD2. CDR1 is KGHDR and CDR2 is SFDVKD in the germline V gene. The CDR3 extends over 18 amino acids. J was trimmed by 2 bases and V by 3 bases; bases with no gene match: 7. CDR3 in DNA: TGTGCCACCAGTGATCCCGTGGGACTAGCGGGAATCACAGATACGCAGTATTTT. This translates into CATSDPVGLAGITDTQYF.

The chain uses TRBV6-1 and TRBJ2-5; TRBD2 matches at 10 bases. CDR3 length equals 15 residues. CDR1 MNHNS and CDR2 SASEGT come from the germline V gene. Trimming cost V 3 bases and J 6 bases; bases outside gene matches: 7. The CDR3 DNA is TGTGCCAGCAGTGACCGAGCGGGGGGGCCGCAGACCCAGTACTTC. Residues: CASSDRAGGPQTQYF.

This sequence joins TRBV10-3 and TRBJ2-7; D is unclear. V was pared by 4 bases and J by 2 bases, with 15 bases between. The CDR3 is made up of 15 amino acids. In germline, CDR1 is ENHRY, CDR2 SYGVKD. This chain's CDR3 is CAISGDHRLTYEQYF. The DNA of the CDR3 is TGTGCCATCAGTGGAGATCACCGCTTAACCTACGAGCAGTACTTC.

The CDR3 coding sequence is TGCGCCAGCAGCCAAGTTGCCCGAGAAGCTTTCTTT. Its protein product is CASSQVAREAFF. The rearrangement links TRBV4-1 to TRBJ1-1; D is unclear. The germline V gene encodes CDR1 MGHRA and CDR2 YSYEKL. The V end lost 1 base, the J end lost 8 bases, and 8 bases lay between the germline ends. This CDR3 comprises 12 residues.

The genes are TRBV30 and TRBJ2-3, with 13 bases fitting TRBD2. The CDR3 contains 17 residues. CDR1 is GTSNPN and CDR2 is SVGIG in the germline V gene (reference sequence). The V gene end was trimmed by 4 bases and the J gene end by 5 bases; junction bases not matched to a gene: 12. CDR3 DNA: TGTGCCTGGACTTCTCCTCGGACTAGCGGGGGCTTAGATACGCAGTATTTT. Translated: CAWTSPRTSGGLDTQYF. Using reference TRBV30 and TRBJ2-3 for the parts outside the CDR3, the full variable domain is SQTIHQWPATLVQPVGSPLSLECTVEGTSNPNLYWYRQAAGRGLQLLFYSVGIGQISSEVPQNLSASRPQDRQFILSSKKLLLSDSGFYLCAWTSPRTSGGLDTQYFGPGTRLTVL.

The CDR3 nucleotides are TGTGCCAGCAGTTTATGGAGCGGGAGTGGCTACACCTTC. Translating gives CASSLWSGSGYTF. The chain links TRBV27 to TRBJ1-2; no definite D call. CDR1 MNHEY and CDR2 SMNVEV come from the germline V gene (reference sequence). This CDR3 contains 13 residues. With 1 base removed from V and 7 bases from J, the gap between germline ends came to 10 bases.

CDR3 DNA sequence: TGTGCCAGCAGGAGCGGGGGGCTCTCAACTAATGAAAAACTGTTTTTT. Translated, it gives CASRSGGLSTNEKLFF. V usage is TRBV27 and J usage is TRBJ1-4; tentative D call: TRBD1 (6 bases). Germline loops: CDR1 MNHEY, CDR2 SMNVEV (reference sequence). This CDR3 is 16 amino acids long. V lost 6 bases to trimming and J lost 0 bases, with 14 bases between them.

The chain employs TRBV19 and TRBJ2-1; no reliable D call. Germline loops: CDR1 LNHDA, CDR2 SQIVND (reference sequence). This CDR3 comprises 14 residues. The ends were cut back, 3 bases at V and 7 bases at J, with 13 bases in the middle. The CDR3 coding sequence is TGTGCCAGTAGTATTCCACTACTCGGGAATGAGCAGTTCTTC. Protein: CASSIPLLGNEQFF.

The chain recombines TRBV4-2 with TRBJ1-1; no definite D call. There are 13 residues in the CDR3. CDR1 and CDR2 from the germline V gene are LGHNA and YNFKEQ. Trimming shortened V by 2 bases and J by 6 bases, and 10 bases separated the two germline ends. Here the CDR3 DNA reads TGTGCCAGCAGCCAATCGCGTTATCCTGAAGCTTTCTTT. Translated: CASSQSRYPEAFF.

This chain joins TRBV19 and TRBJ2-2; weak D call: TRBD2 (5 bases). Trimming removed 6 bases from V and 2 bases from J, with 7 bases in between. Germline CDR1 LNHDA, CDR2 SQIVND (reference sequence). The CDR3 is made up of 13 amino acids. This chain's CDR3 is CASRRGNTGELFF. The CDR3 bases are TGTGCCAGTAGACGGGGAAACACCGGGGAGCTGTTTTTT.